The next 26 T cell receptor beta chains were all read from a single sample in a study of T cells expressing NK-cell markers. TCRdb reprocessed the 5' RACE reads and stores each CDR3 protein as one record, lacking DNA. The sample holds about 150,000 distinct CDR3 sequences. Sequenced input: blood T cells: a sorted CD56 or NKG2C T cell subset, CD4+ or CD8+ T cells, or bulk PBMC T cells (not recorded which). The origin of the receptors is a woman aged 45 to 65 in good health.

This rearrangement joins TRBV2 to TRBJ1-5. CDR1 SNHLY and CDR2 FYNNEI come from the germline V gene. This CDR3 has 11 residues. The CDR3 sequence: CASRENQPQHF.

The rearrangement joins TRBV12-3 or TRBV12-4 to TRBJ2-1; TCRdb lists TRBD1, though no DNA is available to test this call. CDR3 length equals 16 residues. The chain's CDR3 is CASSLEEGSEYNEQFF.

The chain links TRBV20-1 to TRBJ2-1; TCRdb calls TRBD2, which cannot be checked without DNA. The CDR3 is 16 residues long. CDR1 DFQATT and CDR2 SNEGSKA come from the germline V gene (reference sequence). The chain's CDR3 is CSAITSGSSFNNEQFF.

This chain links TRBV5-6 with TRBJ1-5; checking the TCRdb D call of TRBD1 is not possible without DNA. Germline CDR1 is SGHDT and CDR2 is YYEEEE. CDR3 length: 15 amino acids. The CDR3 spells CASSFSDMGNQPQHF.

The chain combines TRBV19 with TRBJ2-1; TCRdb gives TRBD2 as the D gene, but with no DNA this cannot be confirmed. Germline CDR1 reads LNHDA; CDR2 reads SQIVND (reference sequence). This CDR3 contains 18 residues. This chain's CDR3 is CASTSKGLAGAAYNEQFF.

CDR3 loop: CASSRTSGRNEQFF. The rearrangement joins TRBV6-5 to TRBJ2-1; TCRdb picks TRBD2, but there is no DNA to check that call. Looked up from germline, CDR1 is MNHEY and CDR2 is SVGAGI. The CDR3 consists of 14 residues.

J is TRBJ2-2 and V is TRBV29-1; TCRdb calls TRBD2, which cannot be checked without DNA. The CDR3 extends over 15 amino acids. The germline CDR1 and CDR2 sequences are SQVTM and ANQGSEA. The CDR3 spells CSVEVDRLAYGELFF.

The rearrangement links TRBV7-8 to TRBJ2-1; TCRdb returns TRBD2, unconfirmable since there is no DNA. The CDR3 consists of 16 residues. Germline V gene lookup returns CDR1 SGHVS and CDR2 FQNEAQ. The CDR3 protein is CASSLEGTSIFYEQFF.

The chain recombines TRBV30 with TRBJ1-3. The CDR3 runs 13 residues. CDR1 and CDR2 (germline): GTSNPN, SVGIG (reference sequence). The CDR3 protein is CAWSEGTGNTIYF.

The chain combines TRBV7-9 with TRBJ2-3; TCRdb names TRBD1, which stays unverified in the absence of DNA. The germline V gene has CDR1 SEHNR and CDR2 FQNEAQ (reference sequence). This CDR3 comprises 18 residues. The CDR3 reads CASSLPFHPGPTTDTQYF.

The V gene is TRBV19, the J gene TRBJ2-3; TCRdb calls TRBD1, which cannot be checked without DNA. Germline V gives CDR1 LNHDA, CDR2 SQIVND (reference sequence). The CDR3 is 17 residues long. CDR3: CASTGQGIGGGTDTQYF.

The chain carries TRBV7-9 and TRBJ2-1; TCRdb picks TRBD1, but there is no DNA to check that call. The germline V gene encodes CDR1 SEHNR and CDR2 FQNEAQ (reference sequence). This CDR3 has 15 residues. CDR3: CASSLSLGGVDEQFF. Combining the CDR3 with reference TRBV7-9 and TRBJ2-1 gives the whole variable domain DTGVSQNPRHKITKRGQNVTFRCDPISEHNRLYWYRQTLGQGPEFLTYFQNEAQLEKSRLLSDRFSAERPKGSFSTLEIQRTEQGDSAMYLCASSLSLGGVDEQFFGPGTRLTVL.

The CDR3 sequence: CASSSFGLDEQFF. This sequence joins TRBV11-2 and TRBJ2-1; the D call of TRBD2 rests on TCRdb alone, since no DNA is present to check it. CDR3 length equals 13 residues. CDR1 and CDR2 (germline): SGHAT, FQNNGV.

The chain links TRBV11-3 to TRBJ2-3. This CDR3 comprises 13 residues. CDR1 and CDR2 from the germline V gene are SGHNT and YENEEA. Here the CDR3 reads CASRPLGTDTQYF. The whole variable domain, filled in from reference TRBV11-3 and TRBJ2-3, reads EAGVVQSPRYKIIEKKQPVAFWCNPISGHNTLYWYLQNLGQGPELLIRYENEEAVDDSQLPKDRFSAERLKGVDSTLKIQPAELGDSAVYLCASRPLGTDTQYFGPGTRLTVL.

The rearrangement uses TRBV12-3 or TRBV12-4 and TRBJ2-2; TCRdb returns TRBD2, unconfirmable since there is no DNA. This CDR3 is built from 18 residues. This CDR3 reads CASRPGLAGDGKPGELFF.

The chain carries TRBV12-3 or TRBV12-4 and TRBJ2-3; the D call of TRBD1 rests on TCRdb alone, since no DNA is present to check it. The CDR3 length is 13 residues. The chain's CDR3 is CASSPFQGDTQYF.

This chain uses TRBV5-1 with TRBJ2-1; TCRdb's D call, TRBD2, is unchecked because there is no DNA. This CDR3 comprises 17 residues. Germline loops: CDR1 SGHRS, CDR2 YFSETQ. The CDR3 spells CASSLFPSGGTAHEQFF. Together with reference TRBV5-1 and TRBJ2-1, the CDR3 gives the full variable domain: KAGVTQTPRYLIKTRGQQVTLSCSPISGHRSVSWYQQTPGQGLQFLFEYFSETQRNKGNFPGRFSGRQFSNSRSEMNVSTLELGDSALYLCASSLFPSGGTAHEQFFGPGTRLTVL.

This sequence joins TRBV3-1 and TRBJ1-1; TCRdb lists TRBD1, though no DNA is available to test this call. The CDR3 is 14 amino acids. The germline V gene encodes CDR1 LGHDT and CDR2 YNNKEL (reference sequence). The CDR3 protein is CASSHPGVYTEAFF. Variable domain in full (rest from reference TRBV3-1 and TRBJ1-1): DTAVSQTPKYLVTQMGNDKSIKCEQNLGHDTMYWYKQDSKKFLKIMFSYNNKELIINETVPNRFSPKSPDKAHLNLHINSLELGDSAVYFCASSHPGVYTEAFFGQGTRLTVV.

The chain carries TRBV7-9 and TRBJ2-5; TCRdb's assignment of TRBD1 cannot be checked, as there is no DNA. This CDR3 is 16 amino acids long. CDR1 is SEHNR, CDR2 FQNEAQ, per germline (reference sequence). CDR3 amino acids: CASSELLGRHQETQYF. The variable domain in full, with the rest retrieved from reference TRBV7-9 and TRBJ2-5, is DTGVSQNPRHKITKRGQNVTFRCDPISEHNRLYWYRQTLGQGPEFLTYFQNEAQLEKSRLLSDRFSAERPKGSFSTLEIQRTEQGDSAMYLCASSELLGRHQETQYFGPGTRLLVL.

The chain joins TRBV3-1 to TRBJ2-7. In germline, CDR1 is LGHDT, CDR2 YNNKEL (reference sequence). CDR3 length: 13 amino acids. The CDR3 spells CASSHNPEGEQYF.

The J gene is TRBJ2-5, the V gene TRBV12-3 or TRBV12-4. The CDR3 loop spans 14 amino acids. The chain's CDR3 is CASSDLWGLETQYF.

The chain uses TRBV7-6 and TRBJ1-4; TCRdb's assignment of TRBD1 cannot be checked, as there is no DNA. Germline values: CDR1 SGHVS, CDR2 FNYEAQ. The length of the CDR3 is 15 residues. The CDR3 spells CASSLTNGGVEKLFF.

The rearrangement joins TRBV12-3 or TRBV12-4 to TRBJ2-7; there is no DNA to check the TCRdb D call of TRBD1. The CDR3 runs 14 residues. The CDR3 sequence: CASSRTGTLDEQYF.

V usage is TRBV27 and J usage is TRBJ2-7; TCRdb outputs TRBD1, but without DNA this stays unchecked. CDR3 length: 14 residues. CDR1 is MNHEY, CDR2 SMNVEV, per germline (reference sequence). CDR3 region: CASSFGTPSYEQYF.

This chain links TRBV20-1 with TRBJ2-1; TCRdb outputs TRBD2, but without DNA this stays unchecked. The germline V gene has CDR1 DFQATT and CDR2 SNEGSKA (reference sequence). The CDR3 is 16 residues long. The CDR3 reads CSARPREAGTYNEQFF.

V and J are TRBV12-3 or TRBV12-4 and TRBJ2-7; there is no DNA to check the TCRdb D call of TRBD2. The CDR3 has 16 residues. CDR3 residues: CASSKGPNPIFHEQYF.